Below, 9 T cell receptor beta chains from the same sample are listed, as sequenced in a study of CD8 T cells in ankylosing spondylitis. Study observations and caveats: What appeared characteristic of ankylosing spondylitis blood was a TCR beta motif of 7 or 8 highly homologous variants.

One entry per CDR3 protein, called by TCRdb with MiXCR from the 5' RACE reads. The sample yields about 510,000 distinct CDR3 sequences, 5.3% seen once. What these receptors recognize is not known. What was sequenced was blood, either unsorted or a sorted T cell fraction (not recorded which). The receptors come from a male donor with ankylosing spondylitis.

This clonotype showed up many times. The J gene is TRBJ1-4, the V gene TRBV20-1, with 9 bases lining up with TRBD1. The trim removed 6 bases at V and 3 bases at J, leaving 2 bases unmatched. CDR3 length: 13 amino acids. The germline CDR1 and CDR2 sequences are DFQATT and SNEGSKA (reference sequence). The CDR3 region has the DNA TGCAGTGCCAACAGGGGGCCTAATGAAAAACTGTTTTTT. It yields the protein CSANRGPNEKLFF.

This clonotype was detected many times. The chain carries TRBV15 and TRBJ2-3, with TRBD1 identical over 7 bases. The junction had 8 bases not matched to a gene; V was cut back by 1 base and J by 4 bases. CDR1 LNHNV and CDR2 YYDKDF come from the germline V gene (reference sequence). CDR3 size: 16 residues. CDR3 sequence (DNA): TGTGCCACCAGCAGAGCACTGCGACAGGGATCAGATACGCAGTATTTT. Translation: CATSRALRQGSDTQYF. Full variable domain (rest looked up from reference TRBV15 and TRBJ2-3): DAMVIQNPRYQVTQFGKPVTLSCSQTLNHNVMYWYQQKSSQAPKLLFHYYDKDFNNEADTPDNFQSRRPNTSFCFLDIRSPGLGDTAMYLCATSRALRQGSDTQYFGPGTRLTVL.

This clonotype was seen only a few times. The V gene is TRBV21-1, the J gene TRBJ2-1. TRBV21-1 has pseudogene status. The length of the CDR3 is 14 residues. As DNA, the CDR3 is TGTGCCAGCAGCAAAAAAACTTGTAGCTTTGAGCAGTTCTTC. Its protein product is CASSKKTCSFEQFF.

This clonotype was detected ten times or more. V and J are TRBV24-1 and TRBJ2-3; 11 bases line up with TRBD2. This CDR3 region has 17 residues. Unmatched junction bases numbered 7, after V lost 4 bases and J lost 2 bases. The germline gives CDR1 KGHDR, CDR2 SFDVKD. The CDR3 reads CATSDRVAGGHTDTQYF. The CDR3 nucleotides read TGTGCCACCAGTGACCGCGTAGCGGGAGGGCACACAGATACGCAGTATTTT.

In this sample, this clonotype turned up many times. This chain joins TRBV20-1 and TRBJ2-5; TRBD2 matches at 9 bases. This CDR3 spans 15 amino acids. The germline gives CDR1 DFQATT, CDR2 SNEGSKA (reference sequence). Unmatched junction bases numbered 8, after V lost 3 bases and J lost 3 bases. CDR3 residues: CSASEATSGKETQYF. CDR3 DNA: TGCAGTGCTAGTGAGGCGACTAGCGGCAAAGAGACCCAGTACTTC.

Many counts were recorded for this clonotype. The CDR3 bases are TGTGCCAGCAGTTCCACCGGGACAGGTGGAACCTACGAGCAGTACTTC. As protein: CASSSTGTGGTYEQYF. V and J are TRBV28 and TRBJ2-7; the match to TRBD1 covers 8 bases. Trimming cost V 4 bases and J 2 bases; bases outside gene matches: 10. Germline V CDR1 and CDR2: MDHEN, SYDVKM. The CDR3 totals 16 residues.

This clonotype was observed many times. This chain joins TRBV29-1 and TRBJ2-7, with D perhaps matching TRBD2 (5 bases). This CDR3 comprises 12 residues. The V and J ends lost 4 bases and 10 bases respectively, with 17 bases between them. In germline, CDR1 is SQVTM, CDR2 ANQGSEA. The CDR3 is CSVVGLAEIQYF. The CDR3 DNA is TGCAGCGTTGTAGGGCTAGCCGAGATACAGTACTTC.

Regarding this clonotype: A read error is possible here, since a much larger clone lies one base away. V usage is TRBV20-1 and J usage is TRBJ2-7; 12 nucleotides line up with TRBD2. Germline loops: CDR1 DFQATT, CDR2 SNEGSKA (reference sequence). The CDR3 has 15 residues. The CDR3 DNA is TGCTGTGCTACTCCTAGCGGGAGGGCCGAAGACGAGCAGTACTTC. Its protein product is CCATPSGRAEDEQYF.

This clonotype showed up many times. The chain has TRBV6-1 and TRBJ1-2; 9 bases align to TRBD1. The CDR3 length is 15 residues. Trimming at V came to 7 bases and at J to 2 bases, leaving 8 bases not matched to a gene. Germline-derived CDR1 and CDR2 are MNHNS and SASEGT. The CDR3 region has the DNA TGTGCCAGCACCGGACAGGGGATACCAAACTATGGCTACACCTTC. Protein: CASTGQGIPNYGYTF.